This T cell receptor (beta chain) was profiled in a study of blood T cell repertoires in COVID-19. Overall study: There were acute and convalescent COVID-19 samples, and they came from the United States, Italy and Spain. PBMCs, B-cell-depleted T cells, or T cells provided the cDNA or gDNA that made up the material.

The CDR3 has 14 amino acids. Trimming removed 0 bases from V and 2 bases from J, with 7 bases in between. Per germline, CDR1 LGHDT and CDR2 YNNKEL (reference sequence). As processed by the authors: Amplification with reference gene primers provided the estimates of nucleated cell counts. Assay used: immunoSEQ multiplex PCR; TCRdb lists only in-frame clones, some missing. V and J calls and clone size are given by that table; D and trimming were obtained from the DNA. The sample has 100,000 or so clones, less than 90% seen once. The source material was peripheral blood. The sequence was obtained from a man aged 50-60 years with acute or convalescent COVID-19. This rearrangement joins TRBV3-1 (or the pseudogene TRBV3-2) to TRBJ1-2; D not resolved. CDR3 DNA: TGTGCCAGCAGCCAAGATCTGGAGAACTATGGCTACACCTTC. Translating it yields CASSQDLENYGYTF.